This record concerns one T cell receptor beta chain sequence. The sample belongs to a study of blood T cell repertoires in COVID-19. About the research overall: Acute and convalescent COVID-19 specimens originated in the United States, Italy and Spain. Sources were T cells, B-cell-depleted T cells, or PBMCs; the material itself was cDNA or gDNA.

J lost 3 bases, V lost 5 bases, and 7 bases had no gene match. The CDR3 loop spans 14 amino acids. The germline V gene has CDR1 MNHNY and CDR2 SVGAGI (reference sequence). Using immunoSEQ multiplex PCR, the repertoire was profiled, and TCRdb retains in-frame clones only, with some absent. The table shows 200,000 to 300,000 clones, with about 80% occurring only once. The sample comprised peripheral blood. This sequence was found in a woman aged 80 or over with acute or convalescent COVID-19. V is TRBV6-6 and J is TRBJ2-7; TRBD2 aligns across 7 bases. This CDR3 reads CASSRAGGVYEQYF. The CDR3, as DNA: TGTGCCAGCAGTAGGGCTGGGGGGGTCTACGAGCAGTACTTC.